This T cell receptor beta chain was sequenced for a study of T cells after yellow fever vaccination (dated by TCRdb to between 2017 and 2020). Some background on the complete study: The SMART-Seq v4 Ultra Low Input RNA kit was used to prepare libraries from fractions with low cell numbers. Blood was collected at multiple timepoints before and after primary and secondary immunization, and bulk PBMC replicates and cell subsets were isolated. Two healthy male donors, one aged 18 to 30 and one aged 30 to 39 years, were included in the cohort. To follow T-cell clones before and after primary and booster YFV17D yellow fever vaccination, bulk TCR alpha and beta repertoires were sequenced over time. The paper as a whole reports these results and caveats: A small share of clonotypes was detected in both CD4 and CD8 compartments, with the overlap likely arising from convergent recombination. Because abundant contaminating clonotypes from the bulk population could be contained in FACS-sorted repertoires, computational filtering was required. After the booster, most clones that had expanded after primary vaccination were detected again (about 95% of CD4 and 70% to 90% of CD8), suggesting broad maintenance of memory. Compared with the primary T-cell response, the secondary T-cell response was weaker but faster, peaking on day 5 rather than day 15. Because only a couple of donors were included in the study, the extent to which the findings can be generalized is limited.

This specimen's treatment or condition label, interpreted: live attenuated yellow fever vaccine strain. At each blood-draw timepoint, two biological replicates of bulk PBMCs were obtained. PBMCs were isolated from peripheral blood using a standard Ficoll-Paque protocol. TriZol was used to extract RNA from bulk PBMCs, CD4 and CD8 fractions, and dextramer-positive and dextramer-negative fractions. Synthesis of TCR cDNA relied on 5'RACE template switching, a step that introduced a universal primer site along with unique molecular identifiers. cDNA synthesis was primed from both the TCR alpha and TCR beta constant segments. Two PCR steps were used to amplify libraries, with sample barcodes and sequencing adapters being added in the second step. Sequencing of the libraries was done on either Illumina HiSeq 2500 (2x100 bp) or NovaSeq (2x150 bp). Per the source publication's procedure: MIGEC was used to demultiplex reads and collapse the reads into UMI consensus sequences, and MiXCR was used for V(D)J alignment. Vaccine-responding clonotypes were identified with edgeR using replicate PBMC samples, with FDR below 0.01 and a log2 fold change above 5 up to day 15 being required. Each bulk clonotype received a CD4 or CD8 identity based on whether the sequenced CD4 or CD8 repertoire contained that clonotype at higher abundance. TCRdb reanalyzed the raw reads on its own, using fastp at Q25 for trimming and MiXCR for clone calling, and kept in-frame beta chains. Rows are unified per CDR3 protein, each entry keeping the most common DNA and genes. V and J calls and clone size were set by TCRdb, not the authors. The sample contains some 560,000 distinct CDR3 sequences, about a sixth of them found a single time. Around 15% of the sample rests with the top ten.

A word on this clonotype: Its antigen has not been determined. Base qualities are missing; no much larger clone stands one base away.

As encoded in the germline V gene, CDR1 is SGHVS while CDR2 is FQNEAQ. V is reduced by 5 bases and J by 3 bases, leaving a spacing of 10 bases between them. The CDR3 covers 13 residues, taking in both the cysteine and the phenylalanine. Only the CDR3 part of the read is kept: 39 bases, read in frame from the first base. Rearrangement joined TRBV7-8 to TRBJ1-1; a confident D gene designation cannot be given. The sequence came from a man aged 18 to 30 who received the YFV17D yellow fever vaccine. Sequenced material: PBMCs, taken 5 days after the first yellow fever vaccination. The CDR3 has the sequence CASSPAVDTEAFF. The nucleotide sequence reads as follows: TGTGCCAGCAGCCCCGCGGTGGACACTGAAGCTTTCTTT.